These 30 T cell receptor beta chains were all obtained from the same sample, sequenced in a study of T cell responses to AZD1222 COVID-19 vaccine (dated by TCRdb to the early 2020s). The time point label, as the study defines it: baseline before first vaccination. The method behind the library was the immunoSEQ multiplex PCR assay. In TCRdb, the immuneACCESS table is reduced to in-frame sequences with V and J assigned. These tables do not hold every clone; where another copy was compared, an unresolved V gene accounts for under half, and the others remain unexplained. This sample gives approximately 130,000 clones in total; 80% to 90% of them show up just once. The biggest ten clones account for just under 9.5% of the sample. The sample here was peripheral blood, taken on day 0 of AZD1222 vaccination. These receptors were taken from an adult in good health.

The V gene is TRBV28, the J gene TRBJ2-3; no clear D. There are 12 residues in the CDR3. Germline CDR1 and CDR2: MDHEN and SYDVKM. Trimming cost V 5 bases and J 2 bases, with 5 bases left between them. The CDR3 region is CASSLATDTQYF. CDR3 in DNA: TGTGCCAGCAGTCTGGCCACAGATACGCAGTATTTT.

The CDR3 nucleotides read TGCGCCAGCAGCCGGACTAGCGGGAGGGTATACGAGCAGTACTTC. It codes for CASSRTSGRVYEQYF. This chain uses TRBV4-3 with TRBJ2-7; 15 bases align to TRBD2. Germline V lookup: CDR1 LGHNA, CDR2 YSLEER. The CDR3 is made up of 15 amino acids. The trim removed 4 bases at V and 4 bases at J, leaving 2 bases unmatched.

This clone occurred once. The chain joins TRBV7-6 to TRBJ2-1; no firm D call. Germline values: CDR1 SGHVS, CDR2 FNYEAQ. The CDR3 spans 14 residues. V was clipped by 3 bases and J by 6 bases, with 12 bases between them. CDR3 sequence: CASSFSVHFNEQFF. The CDR3 DNA reads TGTGCCAGCAGCTTTTCGGTACATTTCAATGAGCAGTTCTTC. The variable domain in full, completed from reference TRBV7-6 and TRBJ2-1, reads GAGVSQSPRYKVTKRGQDVALRCDPISGHVSLYWYRQALGQGPEFLTYFNYEAQQDKSGLPNDRFSAERPEGSISTLTIQRTEQRDSAMYRCASSFSVHFNEQFFGPGTRLTVL.

J is TRBJ1-2 and V is TRBV28, with D maybe TRBD1 (5 bases). The CDR3 covers 12 residues. In germline, CDR1 is MDHEN, CDR2 SYDVKM. Trimming took off 7 bases at V and 3 bases at J, with 9 bases between the two ends. The CDR3 sequence is CASKGRDYGYTF. The CDR3 bases are TGTGCCAGCAAGGGCAGGGACTATGGCTACACCTTC.

The chain is built from TRBV28 and TRBJ1-1; TRBD1 might be the D (5 bases). Germline assignment: CDR1 MDHEN and CDR2 SYDVKM. This CDR3 has 15 residues. Trimming removed 3 bases at V and 6 bases at J, with 17 bases between. DNA for the CDR3: TGTGCCAGCAGTTTGAGGGCAGGGTGGGCCGCTGAAGCTTTCTTT. The encoded protein is CASSLRAGWAAEAFF. The whole variable domain, filled in from reference TRBV28 and TRBJ1-1, reads DVKVTQSSRYLVKRTGEKVFLECVQDMDHENMFWYRQDPGLGLRLIYFSYDVKMKEKGDIPEGYSVSREKKERFSLILESASTNQTSMYLCASSLRAGWAAEAFFGQGTRLTVV.

This sequence joins TRBV5-6 and TRBJ2-4; D might be TRBD1 (6 bases). The CDR3 length is 12 residues. V was shortened by 2 bases and J by 9 bases, with 9 bases between the two germline ends. Germline CDR1 and CDR2: SGHDT and YYEEEE. CDR3 coding DNA: TGTGCCAGCAGCTTCAGGGGCGGCATTCAGTACTTC. Translation: CASSFRGGIQYF.

The chain links TRBV30 to TRBJ1-6, with 7 bases lining up with TRBD1. V lost 2 bases and J lost 7; bases outside the gene matches: 8. The CDR3 totals 15 residues. CDR1 and CDR2 (germline): GTSNPN, SVGIG (reference sequence). The CDR3 here is CAWSPLQGTNSPLHF. CDR3 DNA: TGTGCCTGGAGTCCATTACAGGGGACAAATTCACCCCTCCACTTT.

The chain combines TRBV6-5 with TRBJ1-5; possibly TRBD1 for D (5 bases). V shed 6 bases and J shed 2 bases, with 14 bases lying between them. Germline CDR1 reads MNHEY; CDR2 reads SVGAGI. This CDR3 has 15 residues. CDR3 sequence reads: CASSPGAWGNQPQHF. In nucleotides, the CDR3 is TGTGCCAGCAGCCCCGGGGCGTGGGGCAATCAGCCCCAGCATTTT.

V is TRBV28 and J is TRBJ1-2, with 11 bases identical to TRBD1. Unmatched junction bases numbered 9, after V lost 8 bases and J lost 7 bases. Germline CDR1 and CDR2: MDHEN and SYDVKM. The CDR3 length is 14 residues. CDR3 loop: CASLGQGAQFGYTF. The CDR3 DNA reads as TGTGCCAGCCTAGGACAGGGGGCGCAGTTTGGCTACACCTTC.

This clone was seen a single time. The V gene is TRBV10-1, the J gene TRBJ2-1; 11 bases line up with TRBD2. V was clipped by 4 bases and J by 6 bases; unmatched bases: 8. Germline V gene data show CDR1 as WNHNN and CDR2 as SYGVQD (reference sequence). The CDR3 consists of 16 residues. The CDR3 region has the DNA TGCGCCAGCAGTGGAGGGACTAGCGGATGTGGCAATGAGCAGTTCTTC. It encodes CASSGGTSGCGNEQFF.

This chain links TRBV27 with TRBJ1-1, with D maybe TRBD1 (5 bases). V lost 6 bases and J lost 3, with 14 bases in between. The CDR3 covers 14 residues. CDR1 and CDR2 (germline): MNHEY, SMNVEV (reference sequence). CDR3 DNA: TGTGCCAGCAGCCAAGGGGATATGGACACTGAAGCTTTCTTT. This gives the protein CASSQGDMDTEAFF.

The CDR3 spells CATSVRTSGRPQETQYF. CDR3 bases: TGTGCCACCAGTGTTAGGACTAGCGGGAGGCCCCAAGAGACCCAGTACTTC. The J gene is TRBJ2-5, the V gene TRBV24-1, with 14 bases identical to TRBD2. CDR3 size: 17 residues. Trimming removed 5 bases from V and 1 base from J; junction bases left unmatched: 5. Germline V gene lookup returns CDR1 KGHDR and CDR2 SFDVKD.

The rearrangement links TRBV15 to TRBJ2-7; D tentatively reads TRBD1 or TRBD2 (5 bases each). This CDR3 spans 15 amino acids. V dropped 0 bases and J dropped 2 bases, with 11 bases sitting between them. Germline values: CDR1 LNHNV, CDR2 YYDKDF (reference sequence). CDR3 nucleotides: TGTGCCACCAGCAGAGATCCGGGACCAACCTACGAGCAGTACTTC. It is translated as CATSRDPGPTYEQYF. The variable domain in full, with the rest retrieved from reference TRBV15 and TRBJ2-7, is DAMVIQNPRYQVTQFGKPVTLSCSQTLNHNVMYWYQQKSSQAPKLLFHYYDKDFNNEADTPDNFQSRRPNTSFCFLDIRSPGLGDTAMYLCATSRDPGPTYEQYFGPGTRLTVT.

The chain couples TRBV5-6 to TRBJ2-2; perhaps TRBD1 as D (6 bases). V was shortened by 4 bases and J by 3 bases, with 19 bases between the two germline ends. The length of the CDR3 is 17 residues. Germline loops: CDR1 SGHDT, CDR2 YYEEEE. CDR3 DNA sequence: TGTGCCAGCAGCGGGGGCCATGCGGCAGGGCACACCGGGGAGCTGTTTTTT. Translated: CASSGGHAAGHTGELFF.

The chain has TRBV20-1 and TRBJ1-5, with D maybe TRBD1 (5 bases). Trimming removed 3 bases at V and 0 bases at J, with 24 bases between. The germline gives CDR1 DFQATT, CDR2 SNEGSKA (reference sequence). The CDR3 length is 19 residues. The CDR3 sequence is CSASGEAGGGVLSNQPQHF. The CDR3 DNA is TGCAGTGCTAGTGGAGAGGCAGGAGGAGGGGTCCTTAGCAATCAGCCCCAGCATTTT.

The chain links TRBV30 to TRBJ1-5, with D possibly being TRBD1 (6 bases). Germline CDR1 and CDR2: GTSNPN and SVGIG (reference sequence). V lost 5 bases to trimming and J lost 0 bases, with 17 bases between them. The CDR3 sequence is 16 residues long. For the CDR3, the DNA is TGTGCCTGGTCCATAGGGGGGGGGTATAGCAATCAGCCCCAGCATTTT. It codes for CAWSIGGGYSNQPQHF.

The rearrangement uses TRBV19 and TRBJ1-1; D not certain. The V gene's germline CDR1 is LNHDA and CDR2 SQIVND (reference sequence). This CDR3 has 14 amino acids. Trimming removed 6 bases from V and 2 bases from J, with 13 bases in between. CDR3 protein: CASSLEVPNTEAFF. CDR3 nucleotides: TGTGCCAGTAGCTTAGAGGTACCTAACACTGAAGCTTTCTTT.

V is TRBV18 and J is TRBJ1-1; D unresolved. V was trimmed by 4 bases and J by 0 bases, leaving 3 bases between them. CDR3 length: 12 residues. Germline CDR1 and CDR2: KGHSH and LQKENI. The CDR3 DNA reads as TGTGCCAGCTCACAGCTGAACACTGAAGCTTTCTTT. It translates to CASSQLNTEAFF.

The chain carries TRBV10-3 and TRBJ2-3; TRBD1 or TRBD2 may be the D gene (6 bases each). Germline loops: CDR1 ENHRY, CDR2 SYGVKD. The CDR3 contains 11 residues. With 10 bases removed from V and 5 bases from J, the gap between germline ends came to 10 bases. The CDR3 spells CATRGEDTQYF. The CDR3 region has the DNA TGTGCCACGAGGGGGGAAGATACGCAGTATTTT.

This chain links TRBV25-1 with TRBJ2-5; a possible D gene is TRBD2 (6 bases). CDR3 length equals 14 residues. V lost 3 bases to trimming and J lost 5 bases, with 13 bases between them. Germline V lookup: CDR1 MGHDK, CDR2 SYGVNS. The CDR3 loop reads CASSESLREETQYF. CDR3 sequence (DNA): TGTGCCAGCAGTGAGAGCTTACGGGAGGAGACCCAGTACTTC.

This sequence joins TRBV2 and TRBJ2-7; D uncertain. The CDR3 consists of 12 residues. Germline V gene sequence: CDR1 SNHLY, CDR2 FYNNEI. The V end lost 4 bases, the J end lost 4 bases, and 8 bases lay between the germline ends. CDR3 bases: TGTGCCAGCAGTGGATCAGGTTACGAGCAGTACTTC. Translation: CASSGSGYEQYF.

The chain uses TRBV18 and TRBJ1-4, with D possibly being TRBD1 (5 bases). This CDR3 has 15 amino acids. Germline CDR1 is KGHSH and CDR2 is LQKENI. V was trimmed by 2 bases and J by 5 bases, leaving 12 bases between them. DNA for the CDR3: TGTGCCAGCTCACCAAGTGGGACCGCGAATGAAAAACTGTTTTTT. Its protein product is CASSPSGTANEKLFF.

The rearrangement links TRBV9 to TRBJ2-7; D could derive from TRBD1 or TRBD2 (5 bases each). This CDR3 spans 13 amino acids. Germline assignment: CDR1 SGDLS and CDR2 YYNGEE. V was cut by 5 bases and J by 3 bases, with 12 bases left in between. CDR3 DNA sequence: TGTGCCAGCAGTGATGGGGACGACTACGAGCAGTACTTC. As protein: CASSDGDDYEQYF.

CDR3 bases: TGTGCCAGCAGTTTACAACCTGGGAGGACTGAAGCTTTCTTT. It codes for CASSLQPGRTEAFF. This chain connects TRBV6-5 to TRBJ1-1; D not resolved. The CDR3 extends over 14 amino acids. Germline V gene data show CDR1 as MNHEY and CDR2 as SVGAGI. The V end lost 4 bases, the J end lost 5 bases, and 14 bases lay between the germline ends.

J is TRBJ2-2 and V is TRBV5-1; 12 positions agree with TRBD2. Germline CDR1 reads SGHRS; CDR2 reads YFSETQ. Trimming removed 4 bases from V and 7 bases from J; junction bases left unmatched: 11. This CDR3 has 17 residues. In nucleotides, the CDR3 is TGCGCCAGCAGCCCTAGCGGGGGGGCCTTTTTGGTCGGGGAGCTGTTTTTT. Its translation is CASSPSGGAFLVGELFF.

The chain employs TRBV19 and TRBJ2-2; D uncertain. Germline lookup yields CDR1 LNHDA and CDR2 SQIVND (reference sequence). With 9 bases removed from V and 5 bases from J, the gap between germline ends came to 13 bases. The CDR3 runs to 13 residues. As DNA, the CDR3 is TGTGCCAGCCACAAACTAAGAACCGGGGAGCTGTTTTTT. Protein product: CASHKLRTGELFF.

The chain combines TRBV19 with TRBJ1-3; 8 positions agree with TRBD1. The CDR3 runs 16 residues. V lost 3 bases, J lost 0 bases, and 4 bases stayed unmatched. CDR1 is LNHDA and CDR2 is SQIVND in the germline V gene (reference sequence). This chain's CDR3 is CASSMGQANSGNTIYF. The CDR3 nucleotides are TGTGCCAGTAGTATGGGACAGGCTAACTCTGGAAACACCATATATTTT.

The chain combines TRBV25-1 with TRBJ2-7, with D perhaps matching TRBD2 (6 bases). The CDR3 covers 18 residues. Trimming cost V 1 base and J 3 bases, with 22 bases left between them. CDR1 is MGHDK and CDR2 is SYGVNS in the germline V gene. The CDR3 spells CASSESSFLRISGYEQYF. CDR3 DNA sequence: TGTGCCAGCAGTGAATCGTCTTTCCTTCGGATTAGCGGCTACGAGCAGTACTTC.

V and J are TRBV2 and TRBJ2-4; 9 bases are a match to TRBD1. Germline CDR1 and CDR2: SNHLY and FYNNEI. The J segment lost 6 bases and the V segment lost 6 bases, leaving 6 bases of the junction unmatched. This CDR3 comprises 14 residues. CDR3 region: CASRGGTGTNIQYF. CDR3 bases: TGTGCCAGCAGGGGGGGGACAGGGACAAACATTCAGTACTTC.

The chain employs TRBV7-9 and TRBJ2-5; D gene ambiguous. Germline CDR1 reads SEHNR; CDR2 reads FQNEAQ (reference sequence). This CDR3 has 13 amino acids. Trimming removed 4 bases from V and 1 base from J, with 7 bases in between. The CDR3 is CASSYGSQETQYF. The CDR3, as DNA: TGTGCCAGCAGCTATGGAAGCCAAGAGACCCAGTACTTC.